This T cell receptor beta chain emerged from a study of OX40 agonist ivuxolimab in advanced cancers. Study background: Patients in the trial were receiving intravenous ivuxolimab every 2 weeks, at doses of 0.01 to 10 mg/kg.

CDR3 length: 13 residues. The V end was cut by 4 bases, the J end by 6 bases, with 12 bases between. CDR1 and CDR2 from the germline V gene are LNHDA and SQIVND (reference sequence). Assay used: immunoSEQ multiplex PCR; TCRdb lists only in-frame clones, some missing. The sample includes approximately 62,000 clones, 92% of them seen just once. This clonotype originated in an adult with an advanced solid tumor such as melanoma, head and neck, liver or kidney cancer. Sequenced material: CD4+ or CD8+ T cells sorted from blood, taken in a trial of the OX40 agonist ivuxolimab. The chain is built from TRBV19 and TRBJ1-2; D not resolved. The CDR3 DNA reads TGTGCCAGTAGTACCCCGCTCCGTGATGGCTACACCTTC. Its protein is CASSTPLRDGYTF. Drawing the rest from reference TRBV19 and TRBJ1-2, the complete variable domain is DGGITQSPKYLFRKEGQNVTLSCEQNLNHDAMYWYRQDPGQGLRLIYYSQIVNDFQKGDIAEGYSVSREKKESFPLTVTSAQKNPTAFYLCASSTPLRDGYTFGSGTRLTVV.